Following are 22 T cell receptor beta chains from one sample sequenced in a study of cytomegalovirus exposure and HLA in healthy donors. PCR was performed using 60 Vbeta and 13 Jbeta primers. This table comes from immunoSEQ multiplex PCR, and its TCRdb copy is limited to in-frame clones, with some not included. The sample has about 160,000 clones, more than 70% seen once. Sequencing was performed on PBMCs. The receptors were gathered from a man in his fifties or sixties in good health and CMV-seronegative.

This chain links TRBV27 with TRBJ2-1; a weak D match, TRBD2 (6 bases). Trimming took 1 base from V and 6 from J, leaving 22 bases between them. This CDR3 comprises 18 residues. Germline loops: CDR1 MNHEY, CDR2 SMNVEV (reference sequence). CDR3 in DNA: TGTGCCAGCAGTTTATTGGGGGGTTTTAGCGTAGTGTCCAATGAGCAGTTCTTC. It encodes CASSLLGGFSVVSNEQFF.

The chain links TRBV7-6 to TRBJ1-4; 7 positions match TRBD1. This CDR3 contains 15 residues. The germline V gene encodes CDR1 SGHVS and CDR2 FNYEAQ. Trimming cost V 5 bases and J 8 bases; bases outside gene matches: 11. The CDR3 DNA reads as TGTGCCAGCAGCCGGATACAGGGGATCGGGGAAAAACTGTTTTTT. Amino acids: CASSRIQGIGEKLFF.

The chain joins TRBV11-2 to TRBJ1-2; no definite D call. The CDR3 consists of 14 residues. The V end lost 3 bases, the J end lost 6 bases, and 14 bases lay between the germline ends. Germline lookup yields CDR1 SGHAT and CDR2 FQNNGV. CDR3: CASSFKRGSHGYTF. The CDR3 nucleotides read TGTGCCAGCAGCTTCAAGAGAGGGTCACATGGCTACACCTTC.

V is TRBV30 and J is TRBJ2-3; D remains unclear. With 0 bases removed from V and 6 bases from J, the gap between germline ends came to 7 bases. The CDR3 consists of 12 residues. Germline V CDR1 and CDR2: GTSNPN, SVGIG (reference sequence). The CDR3 region has the DNA TGTGCCTGGAGTGTAACGAGGGATACGCAGTATTTT. Protein sequence: CAWSVTRDTQYF. Combining the CDR3 with reference TRBV30 and TRBJ2-3 gives the whole variable domain SQTIHQWPATLVQPVGSPLSLECTVEGTSNPNLYWYRQAAGRGLQLLFYSVGIGQISSEVPQNLSASRPQDRQFILSSKKLLLSDSGFYLCAWSVTRDTQYFGPGTRLTVL.

The chain joins TRBV19 to TRBJ2-1, with D perhaps matching TRBD1 (6 bases). With 6 bases removed from V and 0 bases from J, the gap between germline ends came to 15 bases. CDR1 and CDR2 from the germline V gene are LNHDA and SQIVND (reference sequence). The CDR3 is 16 amino acids. CDR3 amino acids: CASRGDTRSSYNEQFF. The CDR3 coding sequence is TGTGCCAGTAGGGGGGACACCCGGAGCTCCTACAATGAGCAGTTCTTC.

This chain joins TRBV5-5 and TRBJ2-1, with 9 bases fitting TRBD2. Germline assignment: CDR1 SGHKS and CDR2 YYEKEE (reference sequence). The CDR3 is made up of 19 amino acids. The trim removed 0 bases at V and 7 bases at J, leaving 17 bases unmatched. CDR3 DNA: TGTGCCAGCAGCTTGGCTGTCCTTACGCGGGGGGGCTCCCAAAATGAGCAGTTCTTC. The encoded protein is CASSLAVLTRGGSQNEQFF.

The CDR3 nucleotides read TGTGCCTGGAGTGGGGGACTAGCGGGGGGAGGTGATACGCAGTATTTT. It encodes CAWSGGLAGGGDTQYF. The chain has TRBV30 and TRBJ2-3; 15 bases match TRBD2. CDR1 and CDR2 (germline): GTSNPN, SVGIG (reference sequence). V shed 1 base, J shed 6 bases, and the junction held 5 bases outside the gene matches. This CDR3 has 16 amino acids.

The chain links TRBV7-2 to TRBJ2-5, with TRBD2 matching over 9 bases. The germline V gene has CDR1 SGHTA and CDR2 FQGNSA. Trimming at V came to 4 bases and at J to 3 bases, leaving 6 bases not matched to a gene. The CDR3 length is 15 residues. The DNA for the CDR3 is TGTGCCAGCAGCTGGGGACTAGCTGTGAAAGAGACCCAGTACTTC. This sequence encodes CASSWGLAVKETQYF.

This clone came up once. The chain couples TRBV28 to TRBJ2-5; TRBD2 matches 8 bases. Germline V CDR1 and CDR2: MDHEN, SYDVKM. The V gene end was trimmed by 3 bases and the J gene end by 5 bases; junction bases not matched to a gene: 5. This CDR3 region has 14 residues. CDR3 DNA: TGTGCCAGCAGTTTCGCGGGGGGAAGGGAGACCCAGTACTTC. This sequence encodes CASSFAGGRETQYF.

This chain uses TRBV5-4 with TRBJ2-3; 9 bases fit TRBD2. J was trimmed by 5 bases and V by 4 bases; bases with no gene match: 11. This CDR3 has 16 residues. Germline CDR1 SGHNT, CDR2 YYREEE (reference sequence). In DNA, the CDR3 is TGTGCCAGCAGCCTCAACCCCAGCGGGGGGAGAGATACGCAGTATTTT. Its translation is CASSLNPSGGRDTQYF.

This chain joins TRBV7-2 and TRBJ2-5; the D gene is possibly TRBD2 (6 bases). The DNA end lines up better with TRBJ2-7; the J call may be wrong. The germline gives CDR1 SGHTA, CDR2 FQGNSA. This CDR3 has 15 residues. In DNA, the CDR3 is TGTGCCAGCAGCTTAGCGGAGGGTCCCGGATACGAGCAGTACTTC. Residues: CASSLAEGPGYEQYF.

The CDR3 sequence is CASSWGGGLEQFF. CDR3 DNA: TGTGCCAGCAGCTGGGGGGGAGGGCTTGAGCAGTTCTTC. The rearrangement links TRBV5-4 to TRBJ2-1; 7 bases are a match to TRBD2. The CDR3 has 13 residues. V shed 3 bases and J 9 bases; nucleotides not matched to a gene: 6. CDR1 and CDR2 from the germline V gene are SGHNT and YYREEE (reference sequence).

The chain carries TRBV7-9 and TRBJ2-3; 9 bases are shared with TRBD1. CDR3 length: 15 amino acids. J was trimmed by 6 bases and V by 1 base; bases with no gene match: 5. Germline-derived CDR1 and CDR2 are SEHNR and FQNEAQ (reference sequence). This CDR3 is CASSLVGTGPDTQYF. DNA of the CDR3: TGTGCCAGCAGCTTAGTAGGGACAGGGCCCGATACGCAGTATTTT.

About this clone: One junction end does not reproduce the germline sequence, and a read error may be involved. This chain joins TRBV5-1 and TRBJ1-2; 7 nucleotides line up with TRBD1. This CDR3 region has 14 residues. Per the germline V gene, CDR1 is SGHRS and CDR2 is YFSETQ. The CDR3 reads CTSSGGTDGNGYTF. In DNA form, the CDR3 reads TGCACCAGCAGCGGCGGGACAGACGGGAACGGCTACACCTTC.

This clone was seen a handful of times. V and J are TRBV5-8 and TRBJ1-6; 7 positions agree with TRBD1. CDR3 length: 14 residues. CDR1 and CDR2 from the germline V gene are SGHTS and YDEGEE. With V trimmed by 3 bases and J by 7 bases, 4 bases remained unmatched. The CDR3 region is CASSWDRRNSPLHF. CDR3 coding DNA: TGTGCCAGCAGCTGGGACAGAAGAAATTCACCCCTCCACTTT.

This clone was seen a few times. The chain's CDR3 is CASRNTGGTDTQYF. CDR3 nucleotide sequence: TGTGCCAGTAGAAATACGGGAGGCACAGATACGCAGTATTTT. The chain has TRBV19 and TRBJ2-3; tentative D call: TRBD2 (6 bases). Germline V gene lookup returns CDR1 LNHDA and CDR2 SQIVND (reference sequence). This CDR3 spans 14 amino acids. V lost 6 bases, J lost 1 base, and 11 bases lay in between.

This chain joins TRBV5-1 and TRBJ2-5; D not resolved. Germline CDR1 reads SGHRS; CDR2 reads YFSETQ. CDR3 length: 13 amino acids. V was clipped by 6 bases and J by 2 bases, with 11 bases between them. The CDR3: CASNFPQQETQYF. The DNA of the CDR3 is TGCGCCAGCAACTTCCCCCAACAAGAGACCCAGTACTTC.

The chain employs TRBV27 and TRBJ2-7; 9 bases match TRBD1. Unmatched junction bases numbered 11, after V lost 5 bases and J lost 3 bases. Germline CDR1 and CDR2: MNHEY and SMNVEV (reference sequence). The CDR3 runs 16 residues. The CDR3 sequence is CASSTHPPGQGYEQYF. The CDR3, as DNA: TGTGCCAGCAGTACCCACCCGCCGGGACAGGGCTACGAGCAGTACTTC.

The J gene is TRBJ2-7, the V gene TRBV7-2, with D possibly being TRBD2 (6 bases). CDR3 size: 14 residues. The germline gives CDR1 SGHTA, CDR2 FQGNSA. With 3 bases removed from V and 7 bases from J, the gap between germline ends came to 16 bases. CDR3 DNA: TGTGCCAGCAGCTTGGTGGAGGGGACGAGGGAGCAGTACTTC. Translation: CASSLVEGTREQYF.

The rearrangement joins TRBV7-6 to TRBJ1-3; no reliable D call. The V and J ends lost 7 bases and 2 bases respectively, with 21 bases between them. CDR1 and CDR2 from the germline V gene are SGHVS and FNYEAQ. The CDR3 is 17 residues long. The CDR3 DNA reads TGTGCCAGCACCCCCTTTGGGCCGGGGAGGGCTGGAAACACCATATATTTT. Translation gives CASTPFGPGRAGNTIYF.

The table lists this clone with a few counts. The chain couples TRBV30 to TRBJ1-5, with D unclear. In germline, CDR1 is GTSNPN, CDR2 SVGIG (reference sequence). Trimming removed 2 bases from V and 6 bases from J, with 5 bases in between. This CDR3 region has 11 residues. CDR3 region: CAWSTGQPQHF. The CDR3 bases are TGTGCCTGGAGTACGGGTCAGCCCCAGCATTTT.

This clone was recorded a few times. The rearrangement joins TRBV19 to TRBJ2-1, with TRBD2 identical over 10 bases. Germline trimming cut 3 bases from V and 4 bases from J; bases unmatched to any gene: 9. The germline V gene has CDR1 LNHDA and CDR2 SQIVND (reference sequence). CDR3 length: 17 residues. CDR3 in amino acids: CASSMLPQRGGYNEQFF. The DNA of the CDR3 is TGTGCCAGTAGTATGCTGCCCCAGCGGGGGGGATACAATGAGCAGTTCTTC.